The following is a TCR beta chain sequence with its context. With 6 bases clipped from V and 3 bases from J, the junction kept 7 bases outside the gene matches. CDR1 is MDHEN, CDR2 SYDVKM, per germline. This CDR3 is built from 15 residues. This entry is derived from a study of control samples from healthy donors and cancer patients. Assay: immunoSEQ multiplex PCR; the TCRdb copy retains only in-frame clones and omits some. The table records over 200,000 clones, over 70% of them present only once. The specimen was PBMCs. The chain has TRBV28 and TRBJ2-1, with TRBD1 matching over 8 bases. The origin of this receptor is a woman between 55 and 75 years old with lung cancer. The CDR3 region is CASSRPGQGYNEQFF. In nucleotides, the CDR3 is TGTGCCAGCAGCCGACCCGGACAGGGCTACAATGAGCAGTTCTTC.